Each of the 10 T cell receptor beta chains below was sequenced from the same sample in a study of CD8+CD57+ T cells in acquired aplastic anemia. Patients chosen for sequencing had CD8+CD57+ cells that had expanded, as shown by flow cytometry. TCR beta VDJ and CDR3 were profiled, and genomic DNA was the template. TCRdb ran MiXCR on the reads and lists one entry per CDR3 protein. The table shows just over 450,000 distinct CDR3 sequences, with around a third occurring only once. The sequenced sample was sorted CD4+, CD8+, or CD8+CD57+ T cells (not recorded which) from PBMCs. The receptor source for this set is a human donor with aplastic anemia.

This clonotype was found many times. The V and J genes are TRBV14 and TRBJ2-7; D might be TRBD2 (6 bases). The germline CDR1 and CDR2 sequences are SGHDN and FVKESK. V lost 1 base, J lost 3 bases, and 10 bases lay in between. CDR3 length: 14 residues. The CDR3 loop is CASSQVAGSYEQYF. CDR3 sequence (DNA): TGTGCCAGCAGCCAAGTCGCCGGGAGCTACGAGCAGTACTTC.

The chain has TRBV7-9 and TRBJ1-5, with D maybe TRBD1 (6 bases). The CDR3 is 14 amino acids. Trimming pared 5 bases from V and 6 bases from J, leaving 14 bases between. Per the germline V gene, CDR1 is SEHNR and CDR2 is FQNEAQ (reference sequence). The CDR3 loop reads CASSGYREGQPQHF. The CDR3 nucleotides read TGTGCCAGCAGCGGATACAGGGAGGGTCAGCCCCAGCATTTT.

In this sample, this clonotype turned up a few times. The chain is built from TRBV20-1 and TRBJ2-5, with D hard to call. CDR1 DFQATT and CDR2 SNEGSKA come from the germline V gene (reference sequence). Trimming stripped 3 bases from V and 0 bases from J, with 8 bases between. The CDR3 has 13 residues. The CDR3 DNA reads as TGCAGTGCTAGCGATGTGTACCAAGAGACCCAGTACTTC. It translates to CSASDVYQETQYF.

This clonotype was observed at least ten times. The chain has TRBV10-3 and TRBJ1-6; 7 bases are a match to TRBD1. Germline CDR1 and CDR2: ENHRY and SYGVKD. V dropped 6 bases and J dropped 5; count of bases not matched to a gene: 4. The CDR3 contains 14 residues. CDR3 sequence reads: CAIRNGQDNSPLHF. The CDR3 coding sequence is TGTGCCATCAGGAACGGACAGGATAATTCACCCCTCCACTTT.

The rearrangement links TRBV19 to TRBJ1-2, with D unclear. CDR1 is LNHDA, CDR2 SQIVND, per germline (reference sequence). V lost 5 bases and J lost 3, with 19 bases in between. This CDR3 is built from 16 residues. Here the CDR3 reads CASSPRGGQTHYGYTF. Written as DNA, the CDR3 is TGTGCCAGTAGTCCTCGGGGTGGGCAGACCCACTATGGCTACACCTTC.

This clonotype was recorded at least ten times. This chain joins TRBV7-2 and TRBJ2-7; maybe TRBD2 (6 bases). V lost 5 bases, J lost 6 bases, and 14 bases lay in between. Germline CDR1 is SGHTA and CDR2 is FQGNSA. The CDR3 runs to 13 residues. CDR3 DNA sequence: TGTGCCAGCAGCGTATACGGGGGTCCCGAGCAGTACTTC. It specifies CASSVYGGPEQYF.

This clonotype occurred many times. The gene calls are TRBV11-2 and TRBJ1-5, with 8 bases aligning to TRBD1. J gave up 6 bases and V 0 bases, and 4 bases lay outside the gene matches. Germline CDR1 is SGHAT and CDR2 is FQNNGV. This CDR3 spans 15 amino acids. CDR3 loop: CASSLDRGQSQPQHF. Written as DNA, the CDR3 is TGTGCCAGCAGCTTAGACAGGGGGCAGAGTCAGCCCCAGCATTTT. Full variable domain (rest looked up from reference TRBV11-2 and TRBJ1-5): EAGVAQSPRYKIIEKRQSVAFWCNPISGHATLYWYQQILGQGPKLLIQFQNNGVVDDSQLPKDRFSAERLKGVDSTLKIQPAKLEDSAVYLCASSLDRGQSQPQHFGDGTRLSIL.

Comment on this clonotype: A read error may account for a junction end that differs from germline. V gene TRBV7-2 combines with J gene TRBJ1-2; no clear D. CDR1 and CDR2 from the germline V gene are SGHTA and FQGNSA. This CDR3 contains 14 residues. The CDR3 region is CAGRSTNRSYGYTF. CDR3 in DNA: TGTGCCGGCAGGTCAACAAACCGGAGTTATGGCTACACCTTC.

The chain recombines TRBV5-5 with TRBJ2-5; TRBD1 is a possible D gene (6 bases). V was shortened by 6 bases and J by 5 bases, with 14 bases between the two germline ends. The CDR3 contains 13 residues. In germline, CDR1 is SGHKS, CDR2 YYEKEE (reference sequence). CDR3 loop: CASKQQGRETQYF. For the CDR3, the DNA is TGTGCCAGCAAACAACAGGGAAGGGAGACCCAGTACTTC.

Of note for this clonotype: At one boundary the junction diverges from the germline segment, which might be a read error. The V call is TRBV2, the J call TRBJ1-2; maybe TRBD1 (6 bases). This CDR3 is 13 amino acids long. Germline assignment: CDR1 SNHLY and CDR2 FYNNEI. This CDR3 reads CAGSSDRNYGHTF. As DNA, the CDR3 is TGTGCCGGCAGTTCGGACAGAAACTATGGCCACACCTTC.